This T cell receptor (beta chain) was obtained from a study of cytomegalovirus exposure and HLA in healthy donors. Amplification used 60 Vbeta primers and 13 Jbeta primers. The table came from immunoSEQ multiplex PCR; TCRdb's copy has only in-frame clones and leaves some out. The sample comprises about 110,000 clones, over 65% of which are singletons, and roughly 8% rests with the top ten. Germline CDR1 reads SGHTA; CDR2 reads FQGNSA. This CDR3 has 12 residues. The trim removed 4 bases at V and 7 bases at J, leaving 3 bases unmatched. The chain carries TRBV7-2 and TRBJ1-1; 7 nucleotides line up with TRBD1. Sequencing was done on a sample of PBMCs. The sequence came from a man aged 35-49 years in good health and CMV-seropositive. CDR3 DNA sequence: TGTGCCAGCAGCTCACAGGGGATTGAAGCTTTCTTT. It yields the protein CASSSQGIEAFF.